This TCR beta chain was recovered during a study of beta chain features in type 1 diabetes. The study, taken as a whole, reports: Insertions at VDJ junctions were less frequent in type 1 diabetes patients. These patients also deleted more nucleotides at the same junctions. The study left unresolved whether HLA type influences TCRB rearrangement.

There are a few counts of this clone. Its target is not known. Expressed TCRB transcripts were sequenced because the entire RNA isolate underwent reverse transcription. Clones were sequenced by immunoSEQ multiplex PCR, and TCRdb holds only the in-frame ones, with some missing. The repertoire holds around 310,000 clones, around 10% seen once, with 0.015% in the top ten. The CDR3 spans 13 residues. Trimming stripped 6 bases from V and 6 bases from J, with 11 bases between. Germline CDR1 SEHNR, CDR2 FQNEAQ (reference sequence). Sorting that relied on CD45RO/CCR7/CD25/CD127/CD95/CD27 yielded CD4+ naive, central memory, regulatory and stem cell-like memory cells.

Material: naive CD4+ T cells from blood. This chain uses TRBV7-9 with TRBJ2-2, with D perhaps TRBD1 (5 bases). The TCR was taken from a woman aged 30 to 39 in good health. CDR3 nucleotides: TGTGCCAGCAGTTTCGACAGTCCCGGGGAGCTGTTTTTT. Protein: CASSFDSPGELFF.